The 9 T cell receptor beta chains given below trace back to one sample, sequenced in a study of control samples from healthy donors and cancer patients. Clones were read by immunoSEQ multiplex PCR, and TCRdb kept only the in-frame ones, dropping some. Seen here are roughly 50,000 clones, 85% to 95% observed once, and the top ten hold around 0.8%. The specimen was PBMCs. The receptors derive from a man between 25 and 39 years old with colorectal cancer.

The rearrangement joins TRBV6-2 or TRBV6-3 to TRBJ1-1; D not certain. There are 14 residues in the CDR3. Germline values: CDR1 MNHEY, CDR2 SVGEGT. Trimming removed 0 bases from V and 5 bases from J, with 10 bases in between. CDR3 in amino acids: CASSYSGGRTEAFF. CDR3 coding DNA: TGTGCCAGCAGTTACTCGGGTGGGCGGACTGAAGCTTTCTTT.

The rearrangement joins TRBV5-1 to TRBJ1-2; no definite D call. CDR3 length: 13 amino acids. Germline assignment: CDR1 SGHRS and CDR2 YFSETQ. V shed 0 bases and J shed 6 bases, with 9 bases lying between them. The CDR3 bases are TGCGCCAGCAGCTTGGGAGGGTCGGATGGCTACACCTTC. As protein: CASSLGGSDGYTF. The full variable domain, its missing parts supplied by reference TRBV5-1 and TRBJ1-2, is KAGVTQTPRYLIKTRGQQVTLSCSPISGHRSVSWYQQTPGQGLQFLFEYFSETQRNKGNFPGRFSGRQFSNSRSEMNVSTLELGDSALYLCASSLGGSDGYTFGSGTRLTVV.

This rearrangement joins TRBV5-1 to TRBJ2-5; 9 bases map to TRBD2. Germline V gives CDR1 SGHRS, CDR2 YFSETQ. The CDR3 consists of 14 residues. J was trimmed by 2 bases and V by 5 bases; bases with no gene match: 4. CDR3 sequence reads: CASRRGGPQETQYF. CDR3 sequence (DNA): TGCGCCAGCAGGCGGGGGGGTCCACAAGAGACCCAGTACTTC.

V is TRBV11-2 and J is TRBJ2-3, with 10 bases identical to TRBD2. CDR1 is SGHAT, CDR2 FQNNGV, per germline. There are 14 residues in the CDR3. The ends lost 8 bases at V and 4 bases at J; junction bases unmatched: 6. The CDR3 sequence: CASGEGTSADTQYF. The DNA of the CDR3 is TGTGCCAGCGGGGAGGGGACTAGCGCAGATACGCAGTATTTT. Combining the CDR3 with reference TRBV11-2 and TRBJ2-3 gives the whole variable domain EAGVAQSPRYKIIEKRQSVAFWCNPISGHATLYWYQQILGQGPKLLIQFQNNGVVDDSQLPKDRFSAERLKGVDSTLKIQPAKLEDSAVYLCASGEGTSADTQYFGPGTRLTVL.

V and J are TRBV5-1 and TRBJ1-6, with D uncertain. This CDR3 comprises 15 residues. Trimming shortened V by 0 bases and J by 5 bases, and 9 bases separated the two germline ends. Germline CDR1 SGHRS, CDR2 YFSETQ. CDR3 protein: CASSLENSNNSPLHF. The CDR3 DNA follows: TGCGCCAGCAGCTTGGAAAACAGTAATAATTCACCCCTCCACTTT.

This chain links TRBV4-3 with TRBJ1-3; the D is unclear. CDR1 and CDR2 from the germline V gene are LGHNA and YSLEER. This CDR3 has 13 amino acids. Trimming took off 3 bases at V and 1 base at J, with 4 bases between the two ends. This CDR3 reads CASSQESGNTIYF. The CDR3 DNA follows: TGCGCCAGCAGCCAGGAGTCTGGAAACACCATATATTTT.

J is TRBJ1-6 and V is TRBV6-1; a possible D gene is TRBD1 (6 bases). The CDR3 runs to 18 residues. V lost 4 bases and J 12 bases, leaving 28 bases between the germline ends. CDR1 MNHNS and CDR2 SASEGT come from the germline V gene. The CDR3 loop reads CASSVVQGKGDLFLPLHF. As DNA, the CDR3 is TGTGCCAGCAGTGTAGTACAGGGAAAGGGGGACCTTTTTTTACCCCTCCACTTT.

The CDR3 sequence is CASSIGRDYGYTF. The CDR3 DNA follows: TGTGCCAGTAGTATAGGACGGGACTATGGCTACACCTTC. The chain joins TRBV19 to TRBJ1-2; no clear D. The CDR3 loop spans 13 amino acids. Trimming took off 1 base at V and 3 bases at J, with 6 bases between the two ends. The germline CDR1 and CDR2 sequences are LNHDA and SQIVND (reference sequence).

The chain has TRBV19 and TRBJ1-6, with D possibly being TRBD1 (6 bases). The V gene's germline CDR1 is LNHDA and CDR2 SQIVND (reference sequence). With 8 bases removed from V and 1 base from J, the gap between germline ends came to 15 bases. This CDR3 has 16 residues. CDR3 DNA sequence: TGTGCCAGTCTCGACAGGAGTCGTTCCTATAATTCACCCCTCCACTTT. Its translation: CASLDRSRSYNSPLHF.